Shown below are 26 T cell receptor beta chains from a single sample sequenced in a study of CD8 T cells in Susac syndrome. The RNA, about 0.5 to 1 ug, was put through reverse transcription using random hexamers. TCRdb reprocessed the immunoSEQ multiplex PCR reads with MiXCR, giving one entry per CDR3 protein. The table shows 100,000 to 150,000 distinct CDR3 sequences, with nearly 95% occurring only once. Sequenced material: CD4+ T cells from PBMCs. The receptors stem from a human donor in good health.

This clonotype was seen a single time. This chain connects TRBV5-1 to TRBJ2-5, with 10 bases matching TRBD1. V lost 0 bases, J lost 5 bases, and 1 base stayed unmatched. Germline CDR1 reads SGHRS; CDR2 reads YFSETQ. This CDR3 has 14 amino acids. Written as DNA, the CDR3 is TGCGCCAGCAGCTTGGGACAGGGGGCGGAGACCCAGTACTTC. This sequence encodes CASSLGQGAETQYF.

The sample holds a few counts of this clonotype. The chain is built from TRBV20-1 and TRBJ2-1; D call uncertain. Deletions cut 3 bases from V and 13 bases from J, with 10 bases between. Germline loops: CDR1 DFQATT, CDR2 SNEGSKA (reference sequence). This CDR3 contains 10 residues. The CDR3 DNA sequence: TGCAGTGCTAGCCGCACCCAACAGTTCTTC. This gives the protein CSASRTQQFF.

This sequence joins TRBV2 and TRBJ2-1; D might be TRBD2 (6 bases). Germline V gives CDR1 SNHLY, CDR2 FYNNEI. Trimming took off 2 bases at V and 2 bases at J, with 13 bases between the two ends. This CDR3 is built from 16 residues. As DNA, the CDR3 is TGTGCCAGCAGTGAATCGGCGGGAATACCCTACAATGAGCAGTTCTTC. Translated: CASSESAGIPYNEQFF.

The chain is built from TRBV29-1 and TRBJ2-7; 7 nucleotides agree with TRBD1. The length of the CDR3 is 13 residues. Trimming at V came to 4 bases and at J to 9 bases, leaving 12 bases not matched to a gene. Germline lookup yields CDR1 SQVTM and CDR2 ANQGSEA. This CDR3 reads CSVAGTDSTGQYF. Here the CDR3 DNA reads TGCAGCGTTGCCGGGACAGACAGTACGGGGCAGTACTTC.

DNA of the CDR3: TGTGCCAGCAGCCAACCCCGGACGGGGGAAAACATTCAGTACTTC. This translates into CASSQPRTGENIQYF. This chain uses TRBV14 with TRBJ2-4; D might be TRBD2 (6 bases). The germline gives CDR1 SGHDN, CDR2 FVKESK. The V end was cut by 2 bases, the J end by 5 bases, with 13 bases between. This CDR3 is 15 amino acids long. Full variable domain (outside the CDR3, taken from reference TRBV14 and TRBJ2-4): EAGVTQFPSHSVIEKGQTVTLRCDPISGHDNLYWYRRVMGKEIKFLLHFVKESKQDESGMPNNRFLAERTGGTYSTLKVQPAELEDSGVYFCASSQPRTGENIQYFGAGTRLSVL.

The J gene is TRBJ2-1, the V gene TRBV19, with 16 positions matching TRBD2. This CDR3 region has 16 residues. From germline, CDR1 is LNHDA and CDR2 SQIVND (reference sequence). After removal of 1 base from V and 8 bases from J, the junction contained 2 bases not matched to a gene. The CDR3 coding sequence is TGTGCCAGTAGTATAGCGGGACTAGCGGGAGGGGATGAGCAGTTCTTC. Residues: CASSIAGLAGGDEQFF.

The chain joins TRBV2 to TRBJ1-2; unclear D gene. V lost 7 bases and J lost 9, with 9 bases in between. Germline-derived CDR1 and CDR2 are SNHLY and FYNNEI. This CDR3 is built from 10 residues. This CDR3 is CASTLDSYTF. The CDR3 DNA is TGTGCCAGCACCCTTGACAGCTACACCTTC.

The J gene is TRBJ2-7, the V gene TRBV12-3 or TRBV12-4, with D maybe TRBD2 (6 bases). The CDR3 covers 14 residues. Between the trimmed V and J ends, which lost 6 bases and 0 bases, there was a span of 12 bases. CDR3 bases: TGTGCCAGCAGATTACAAGCGGGCTCCTACGAGCAGTACTTC. Amino acids: CASRLQAGSYEQYF.

This chain joins TRBV4-1 and TRBJ2-7; 14 bases align to TRBD2. After removal of 4 bases from V and 2 bases from J, the junction contained 10 bases not matched to a gene. Per germline, CDR1 MGHRA and CDR2 YSYEKL. This CDR3 has 18 amino acids. CDR3 sequence (DNA): TGCGCCAGCAGCCTGGGACTAGCGGGAGTTCTTAACGCCTACGAGCAGTACTTC. Translated: CASSLGLAGVLNAYEQYF.

V gene TRBV29-1 combines with J gene TRBJ2-7; 8 bases match TRBD1. The CDR3 runs 13 residues. Looked up from germline, CDR1 is SQVTM and CDR2 is ANQGSEA. Trimming cost V 1 base and J 5 bases; bases outside gene matches: 4. CDR3 bases: TGCAGCGTTGAAGGGACAGGGTCACACGAGCAGTACTTC. Its protein product is CSVEGTGSHEQYF.

J is TRBJ1-1 and V is TRBV14; D is uncertain. The CDR3 runs 14 residues. CDR1 and CDR2 from the germline V gene are SGHDN and FVKESK. V lost 4 bases to trimming and J lost 1 base, with 10 bases between them. CDR3 protein: CASSPGPSNTEAFF. The CDR3 DNA is TGTGCCAGCAGCCCAGGACCGTCGAACACTGAAGCTTTCTTT.

This clonotype showed up just once. The rearrangement joins TRBV5-6 to TRBJ2-1; D is ambiguous. This CDR3 has 16 residues. V lost 0 bases and J lost 3, with 13 bases in between. Germline loops: CDR1 SGHDT, CDR2 YYEEEE. The CDR3 loop is CASSLDQTNLYNEQFF. As DNA, the CDR3 is TGTGCCAGCAGCTTGGATCAAACTAACCTCTACAATGAGCAGTTCTTC.

The rearrangement joins TRBV30 to TRBJ2-5; D remains unclear. The CDR3 has 13 residues. Trimming removed 5 bases from V and 0 bases from J, with 10 bases in between. Germline V lookup: CDR1 GTSNPN, CDR2 SVGIG (reference sequence). CDR3 DNA: TGTGCCTGGGCGACCCAGTACCAAGAGACCCAGTACTTC. Protein: CAWATQYQETQYF.

The genes are TRBV6-6 and TRBJ2-1; no clear D. The V end was cut by 4 bases, the J end by 3 bases, with 13 bases between. This CDR3 comprises 15 residues. Per germline, CDR1 MNHNY and CDR2 SVGAGI (reference sequence). CDR3: CASSSLLSLYNEQFF. CDR3 nucleotides: TGTGCCAGCAGTTCCCTACTAAGCCTCTACAATGAGCAGTTCTTC.

The V gene is TRBV7-9, the J gene TRBJ2-7; 8 nucleotides align to TRBD1. Germline V gene sequence: CDR1 SEHNR, CDR2 FQNEAQ (reference sequence). V lost 5 bases, J lost 1 base, and 4 bases stayed unmatched. CDR3 size: 14 residues. The CDR3 is CASSAGQGSYEQYF. Here the CDR3 DNA reads TGTGCCAGCAGCGCTGGACAGGGATCCTACGAGCAGTACTTC.

This clonotype was counted a few times. This chain links TRBV12-3 or TRBV12-4 with TRBJ2-3; D tentatively fits TRBD1 or TRBD2 (6 bases each). The V and J ends lost 6 bases and 4 bases respectively, with 8 bases between them. The CDR3 totals 12 residues. CDR3 nucleotide sequence: TGTGCCAGCAGGGGGGGCGCAGATACGCAGTATTTT. Amino acid sequence: CASRGGADTQYF.

This clonotype came up a few times. V gene TRBV7-9 combines with J gene TRBJ1-5, with 9 nucleotides matching TRBD1. The J segment lost 6 bases and the V segment lost 4 bases, leaving 4 bases of the junction unmatched. CDR3 size: 14 residues. Germline-derived CDR1 and CDR2 are SEHNR and FQNEAQ (reference sequence). As DNA, the CDR3 is TGTGCCAGCAGCTCGGGACAGGGAGGTCAGCCCCAGCATTTT. As protein: CASSSGQGGQPQHF.

V usage is TRBV4-1 and J usage is TRBJ2-3, with a tentative D call TRBD2 (5 bases). Between the trimmed V and J ends, which lost 4 bases and 2 bases, there was a span of 10 bases. Germline loops: CDR1 MGHRA, CDR2 YSYEKL. The CDR3 is 14 residues long. CDR3 sequence (DNA): TGCGCCAGCAGCCCGGAGCGGAACACAGATACGCAGTATTTT. It yields the protein CASSPERNTDTQYF.

V usage is TRBV5-1 and J usage is TRBJ2-6; D possibly corresponds to TRBD1 (5 bases). Trimming stripped 6 bases from V and 3 bases from J, with 13 bases between. CDR3 length equals 15 residues. Germline CDR1 is SGHRS and CDR2 is YFSETQ. CDR3 in amino acids: CASTRRADGANVLTF. In DNA form, the CDR3 reads TGCGCCAGCACGCGCAGGGCCGATGGGGCCAACGTCCTGACTTTC.

The CDR3 bases are TGTGCCAGCAGCTTAAAGACAGATACGCAGTATTTT. This gives the protein CASSLKTDTQYF. This chain connects TRBV7-8 to TRBJ2-3, with no clear D. Germline CDR1 and CDR2: SGHVS and FQNEAQ. The V end was cut by 2 bases, the J end by 3 bases, with 3 bases between. The CDR3 length is 12 residues.

This clonotype was observed once. V and J are TRBV12-3 or TRBV12-4 and TRBJ2-5, with 7 bases fitting TRBD1. Trimming removed 6 bases from V and 7 bases from J; junction bases left unmatched: 8. The CDR3 length is 13 residues. CDR3 nucleotides: TGTGCCAGCAGCCCACAGGGGTTAGGGACCCAGTACTTC. Protein product: CASSPQGLGTQYF.

The rearrangement uses TRBV23-1 and TRBJ2-7; a possible D gene is TRBD2 (7 bases). TRBV23-1 is an ORF; its function is uncertain. The CDR3 runs to 13 residues. With 4 bases removed from V and 7 bases from J, the gap between germline ends came to 14 bases. CDR3 amino acids: CASSRAGADEQYF. Written as DNA, the CDR3 is TGCGCCAGCAGTCGTGCGGGGGCGGATGAGCAGTACTTC.

The CDR3 nucleotides read TGTGCCAGCAGCAGGGGCCCCGGCGGGGGGATTGACAATCAGCCCCAGCATTTT. Protein product: CASSRGPGGGIDNQPQHF. The chain links TRBV2 to TRBJ1-5; D perhaps matches TRBD1 (6 bases). Germline V CDR1 and CDR2: SNHLY, FYNNEI. V was shortened by 6 bases and J by 3 bases, with 24 bases between the two germline ends. The CDR3 spans 18 residues.

This clonotype has just one count. The CDR3 sequence: CASSLVQEMNTEAFF. In DNA, the CDR3 is TGTGCCAGCAGCTTAGTACAGGAGATGAACACTGAAGCTTTCTTT. The chain links TRBV7-8 to TRBJ1-1; D is perhaps TRBD1 (5 bases). The germline gives CDR1 SGHVS, CDR2 FQNEAQ. CDR3 length: 15 residues. V was trimmed by 1 base and J by 0 bases, leaving 9 bases between them.

V and J are TRBV7-9 and TRBJ2-7; weak D call: TRBD1 (6 bases). CDR1 SEHNR and CDR2 FQNEAQ come from the germline V gene (reference sequence). This CDR3 contains 15 residues. Trimming stripped 5 bases from V and 0 bases from J, with 14 bases between. This CDR3 is CASSRWDTSSYEQYF. CDR3 nucleotide sequence: TGTGCCAGCAGCCGTTGGGACACCAGCTCCTACGAGCAGTACTTC.

The chain employs TRBV2 and TRBJ2-3; no definite D call. The germline gives CDR1 SNHLY, CDR2 FYNNEI. This CDR3 spans 15 amino acids. Trimming cost V 2 bases and J 2 bases, with 11 bases left between them. The CDR3 coding sequence is TGTGCCAGCAGTGAAAGGAAGACGGTCACAGATACGCAGTATTTT. Protein product: CASSERKTVTDTQYF. The entire variable domain, with the rest obtained from reference TRBV2 and TRBJ2-3, is as follows: EPEVTQTPSHQVTQMGQEVILRCVPISNHLYFYWYRQILGQKVEFLVSFYNNEISEKSEIFDDQFSVERPDGSNFTLKIRSTKLEDSAMYFCASSERKTVTDTQYFGPGTRLTVL.